The rows below give T cell receptor beta chains drawn from one sample of a study of shared clonotypes between healthy human individuals. Clones were read by immunoSEQ multiplex PCR, and TCRdb kept only the in-frame ones, dropping some. Among roughly 2 million clones listed, roughly 95% were seen once. What was sequenced was naive CD8+ T cells sorted from blood. These receptors all stem from a man aged 18 to 35 in good health. The CDR3 runs from the conserved cysteine through the conserved F or W. The order of the fields is J gene, clone size, V gene, CDR3 length, D gene, CDR3 DNA, CDR3 protein. A D gene is named only where the DNA matches it firmly. Clone size is shown for a subset of rows, as once, few, many or a class of expanded clone.

>TRBJ2-7|NA|TRBV21-1|13|NA
TGTGCCAGCAGAAGGGCAGGGGCCTACGAGCAGTACTTC
CASRRAGAYEQYF
>TRBJ2-7|NA|TRBV10-1|15|NA
TGCGCCAGCAGAGAGCAGGCGGTCGCCTCCTACGAGCAGTACTTC
CASREQAVASYEQYF
>TRBJ1-3|NA|TRBV4-3|16|NA
TGCGCCAGCAGCCAAGATACAGGCCTCTCTGGAAACACCATATATTTT
CASSQDTGLSGNTIYF
>TRBJ2-7|NA|TRBV7-9|14|NA
TGTGCCAGCAGCCGTCCGGACAGACACTACGAGCAGTACTTC
CASSRPDRHYEQYF
>TRBJ2-1|NA|TRBV7-9|16|TRBD2
TGTGCCAGCAGCCAAACTAGCGGGGGAGTCTACAATGAGCAGTTCTTC
CASSQTSGGVYNEQFF
>TRBJ2-7|NA|TRBV5-1|15|NA
TGCGCCAGCAGCCTCCACGTCAGGAACCCCTACGAGCAGTACTTC
CASSLHVRNPYEQYF
>TRBJ2-7|NA|TRBV5-4|16|NA
TGTGCCAGCAGCTTGGGGCAGGGGTTGAAAACCTACGAGCAGTACTTC
CASSLGQGLKTYEQYF
>TRBJ2-3|NA|TRBV25-1|15|NA
TGTGCCAGCAGTGAATATGAGACTCCAATCAGTACGCAGTATTTT
CASSEYETPISTQYF
>TRBJ1-1|NA|TRBV27|13|NA
TGTGCCAGCAGTTGGGGCGTGAACACTGAAGCTTTCTTT
CASSWGVNTEAFF
>TRBJ2-5|NA|TRBV11-2|13|NA
TGTGCCAGCAGCTTATCCCCTAAGGAGACCCAGTACTTC
CASSLSPKETQYF
>TRBJ2-7|NA|TRBV7-9|14|TRBD2
TGTGCCAGCACCCCAGCTAGCGGGGGCTACGAGCAGTACTTC
CASTPASGGYEQYF
>TRBJ2-7|NA|TRBV5-5|16|NA
TGTGCCAGCAGCCCACCCGACCTGCTCGGGCACTACGAGCAGTACTTC
CASSPPDLLGHYEQYF
>TRBJ2-7|once|TRBV9|13|NA
TGTGCCAGCAGCGGTCAGGGCTCCTACGAGCAGTACTTC
CASSGQGSYEQYF
>TRBJ1-1|NA|TRBV2|15|NA
TGTGCCAGCAGTGAAGGCCCTCAGGGTTGGACTGAAGCTTTCTTT
CASSEGPQGWTEAFF
>TRBJ1-5|NA|TRBV30|13|NA
TGTGCCTGGAGTCTACAGGGAGATCAGCCCCAGCATTTT
CAWSLQGDQPQHF
>TRBJ1-2|NA|TRBV5-1|13|NA
TGCGCCAGCAGCTACAGTGAGTTCTATGGCTACACCTTC
CASSYSEFYGYTF
>TRBJ2-7|NA|TRBV9|14|NA
TGTGCCAGCAGCCCAAAGGATTTTGACTACGAGCAGTACTTC
CASSPKDFDYEQYF
>TRBJ1-2|few|TRBV6-5|15|TRBD1
TGTGCCAGCAGTTACGTTGTAGGACAGGGATTTGGCTACACCTTC
CASSYVVGQGFGYTF
>TRBJ1-5|NA|TRBV27|15|NA
TGTGCCAGCAGTTTATCGGGTGGGGCAGCTCAGCCCCAGCATTTT
CASSLSGGAAQPQHF
>TRBJ1-1|NA|TRBV6-5|13|NA
TGTGCCAGCAGTCTCGCGGGAGTCACTGAAGCTTTCTTT
CASSLAGVTEAFF
>TRBJ2-7|NA|TRBV4-1|15|NA
TGCGCCAGCAGCCAAGGGCGAGGGCTGACCTACGAGCAGTACTTC
CASSQGRGLTYEQYF
>TRBJ2-7|NA|TRBV19|15|NA
TGTGCCAGTAGTCAGGGACTTTGGGGGTCCTACGAGCAGTACTTC
CASSQGLWGSYEQYF
>TRBJ2-1|NA|TRBV19|13|NA
TGTGCCAGTACCCCCCACTCCTACAATGAGCAGTTCTTC
CASTPHSYNEQFF
>TRBJ2-7|NA|TRBV11-2|14|NA
TGTGCCAGCAGCTTTTCTGCAGCCGTCTACGAGCAGTACTTC
CASSFSAAVYEQYF
>TRBJ1-4|NA|TRBV4-1|16|NA
TGCGCCAGCAGCCATTTTGGGGCCCCTGCGGGTGAAAAACTGTTTTTT
CASSHFGAPAGEKLFF
>TRBJ2-7|NA|TRBV7-2|15|NA
TGTGCCAGCAGCGTTGACCCGGGGACTCTGAACGAGCAGTACTTC
CASSVDPGTLNEQYF
>TRBJ2-3|NA|TRBV7-8|17|TRBD2
TGTGCCAGCAGCTCCCCCGGGGGGGGGCGGAGCACAGATACGCAGTATTTT
CASSSPGGGRSTDTQYF
>TRBJ2-2|NA|TRBV9|14|NA
TGTGCCAGCAGCGCCCCAGGGTCATCCGGGGAGCTGTTTTTT
CASSAPGSSGELFF
>TRBJ2-5|once|TRBV5-1|14|NA
TGCGCCAGCAGCCCTGTCGGGATCCAAGAGACCCAGTACTTC
CASSPVGIQETQYF
>TRBJ1-6|NA|TRBV9|16|NA
TGTGCCAGCAGCGTTACAGAATCAACCTATAATTCACCCCTCCACTTT
CASSVTESTYNSPLHF
>TRBJ1-6|few|TRBV4-3|14|NA
TGCGCCAGCAGCCAAGATCGGCAGGCGGCCCCCCTCCACTTT
CASSQDRQAAPLHF
>TRBJ2-3|NA|TRBV7-2|16|NA
TGTGCCAGCAGCTTTCGTCTTAGGGGAAAGACAGATACGCAGTATTTT
CASSFRLRGKTDTQYF
>TRBJ2-7|NA|TRBV4-3|16|TRBD2
TGCGCCAGCAGCCAAGCTCGTCTAGCGGAGACCTACGAGCAGTACTTC
CASSQARLAETYEQYF
>TRBJ2-5|NA|TRBV5-1|16|NA
TGCGCCAGCAGCTTGGCCGAGTCCTTCTCCCAAGAGACCCAGTACTTC
CASSLAESFSQETQYF
>TRBJ1-1|NA|TRBV10-2|15|TRBD1
TGCGCCAGCAGTGATTGGACAGGGCGGGGCACTGAAGCTTTCTTT
CASSDWTGRGTEAFF